This T cell receptor beta chain comes out of a study of blood T cell repertoires in COVID-19. In the study overall: The United States, Italy and Spain supplied acute and convalescent COVID-19 samples. PBMCs, B-cell-depleted T cells, or T cells provided the cDNA or gDNA that made up the material.

The V gene's germline CDR1 is MDHEN and CDR2 SYDVKM. This CDR3 has 12 residues. The trim removed 4 bases at V and 7 bases at J, leaving 3 bases unmatched. As handled by the study authors: Using reference gene primer amplification, nucleated cell counts were estimated. Profiled with immunoSEQ multiplex PCR; TCRdb holds only in-frame clones, not every one. The V and J calls and the clone size are those of that table, but D and trimming were determined from the DNA. The data show 350,000 to 450,000 clones, around nine tenths seen once. The sequence derives from a human donor in a cohort sampled during active COVID-19. Material for sequencing was peripheral blood. The chain links TRBV28 to TRBJ1-2; the match to TRBD1 covers 7 bases. Here the CDR3 reads CASSYQGGGYTF. The CDR3 coding sequence is TGTGCCAGCAGTTACCAGGGGGGTGGCTACACCTTC.